This T cell receptor beta chain comes out of a study of shared clonotypes between healthy human individuals. Across the whole study: Researchers assigned three CD4 naive, three CD4 memory, two CD8 naive and one CD8 memory plate to each donor. Broader study findings: Estimated richness was generally greater in naive than memory subsets.

The V and J ends lost 6 bases and 9 bases, in that order; junction bases with no gene match: 16. From germline, CDR1 is SGHDT and CDR2 YYEEEE. This CDR3 spans 16 amino acids. The naive CD8 population came from CD45RO-negative cells selected for CCR7, without terminally differentiated effector memory CD45RA+ cells. All donors were healthy HIV-negative adults lacking recent acute infections or vaccinations. Assay used: immunoSEQ multiplex PCR; TCRdb lists only in-frame clones, some missing. Of hundreds of thousands of clones listed, 85% to 95% are singletons. On this clone itself: Its antigen is undetermined.

Input material: naive CD8+ T cells sorted from blood. The TCR comes from a woman in her 30s in good health. This rearrangement joins TRBV5-6 to TRBJ2-1, with 9 bases fitting TRBD2. The CDR3 nucleotides read TGTGCCAGCACCTGGACTAGCGCCGTCCTACTGGGTGAGCAGTTCTTC. Amino acid sequence: CASTWTSAVLLGEQFF.